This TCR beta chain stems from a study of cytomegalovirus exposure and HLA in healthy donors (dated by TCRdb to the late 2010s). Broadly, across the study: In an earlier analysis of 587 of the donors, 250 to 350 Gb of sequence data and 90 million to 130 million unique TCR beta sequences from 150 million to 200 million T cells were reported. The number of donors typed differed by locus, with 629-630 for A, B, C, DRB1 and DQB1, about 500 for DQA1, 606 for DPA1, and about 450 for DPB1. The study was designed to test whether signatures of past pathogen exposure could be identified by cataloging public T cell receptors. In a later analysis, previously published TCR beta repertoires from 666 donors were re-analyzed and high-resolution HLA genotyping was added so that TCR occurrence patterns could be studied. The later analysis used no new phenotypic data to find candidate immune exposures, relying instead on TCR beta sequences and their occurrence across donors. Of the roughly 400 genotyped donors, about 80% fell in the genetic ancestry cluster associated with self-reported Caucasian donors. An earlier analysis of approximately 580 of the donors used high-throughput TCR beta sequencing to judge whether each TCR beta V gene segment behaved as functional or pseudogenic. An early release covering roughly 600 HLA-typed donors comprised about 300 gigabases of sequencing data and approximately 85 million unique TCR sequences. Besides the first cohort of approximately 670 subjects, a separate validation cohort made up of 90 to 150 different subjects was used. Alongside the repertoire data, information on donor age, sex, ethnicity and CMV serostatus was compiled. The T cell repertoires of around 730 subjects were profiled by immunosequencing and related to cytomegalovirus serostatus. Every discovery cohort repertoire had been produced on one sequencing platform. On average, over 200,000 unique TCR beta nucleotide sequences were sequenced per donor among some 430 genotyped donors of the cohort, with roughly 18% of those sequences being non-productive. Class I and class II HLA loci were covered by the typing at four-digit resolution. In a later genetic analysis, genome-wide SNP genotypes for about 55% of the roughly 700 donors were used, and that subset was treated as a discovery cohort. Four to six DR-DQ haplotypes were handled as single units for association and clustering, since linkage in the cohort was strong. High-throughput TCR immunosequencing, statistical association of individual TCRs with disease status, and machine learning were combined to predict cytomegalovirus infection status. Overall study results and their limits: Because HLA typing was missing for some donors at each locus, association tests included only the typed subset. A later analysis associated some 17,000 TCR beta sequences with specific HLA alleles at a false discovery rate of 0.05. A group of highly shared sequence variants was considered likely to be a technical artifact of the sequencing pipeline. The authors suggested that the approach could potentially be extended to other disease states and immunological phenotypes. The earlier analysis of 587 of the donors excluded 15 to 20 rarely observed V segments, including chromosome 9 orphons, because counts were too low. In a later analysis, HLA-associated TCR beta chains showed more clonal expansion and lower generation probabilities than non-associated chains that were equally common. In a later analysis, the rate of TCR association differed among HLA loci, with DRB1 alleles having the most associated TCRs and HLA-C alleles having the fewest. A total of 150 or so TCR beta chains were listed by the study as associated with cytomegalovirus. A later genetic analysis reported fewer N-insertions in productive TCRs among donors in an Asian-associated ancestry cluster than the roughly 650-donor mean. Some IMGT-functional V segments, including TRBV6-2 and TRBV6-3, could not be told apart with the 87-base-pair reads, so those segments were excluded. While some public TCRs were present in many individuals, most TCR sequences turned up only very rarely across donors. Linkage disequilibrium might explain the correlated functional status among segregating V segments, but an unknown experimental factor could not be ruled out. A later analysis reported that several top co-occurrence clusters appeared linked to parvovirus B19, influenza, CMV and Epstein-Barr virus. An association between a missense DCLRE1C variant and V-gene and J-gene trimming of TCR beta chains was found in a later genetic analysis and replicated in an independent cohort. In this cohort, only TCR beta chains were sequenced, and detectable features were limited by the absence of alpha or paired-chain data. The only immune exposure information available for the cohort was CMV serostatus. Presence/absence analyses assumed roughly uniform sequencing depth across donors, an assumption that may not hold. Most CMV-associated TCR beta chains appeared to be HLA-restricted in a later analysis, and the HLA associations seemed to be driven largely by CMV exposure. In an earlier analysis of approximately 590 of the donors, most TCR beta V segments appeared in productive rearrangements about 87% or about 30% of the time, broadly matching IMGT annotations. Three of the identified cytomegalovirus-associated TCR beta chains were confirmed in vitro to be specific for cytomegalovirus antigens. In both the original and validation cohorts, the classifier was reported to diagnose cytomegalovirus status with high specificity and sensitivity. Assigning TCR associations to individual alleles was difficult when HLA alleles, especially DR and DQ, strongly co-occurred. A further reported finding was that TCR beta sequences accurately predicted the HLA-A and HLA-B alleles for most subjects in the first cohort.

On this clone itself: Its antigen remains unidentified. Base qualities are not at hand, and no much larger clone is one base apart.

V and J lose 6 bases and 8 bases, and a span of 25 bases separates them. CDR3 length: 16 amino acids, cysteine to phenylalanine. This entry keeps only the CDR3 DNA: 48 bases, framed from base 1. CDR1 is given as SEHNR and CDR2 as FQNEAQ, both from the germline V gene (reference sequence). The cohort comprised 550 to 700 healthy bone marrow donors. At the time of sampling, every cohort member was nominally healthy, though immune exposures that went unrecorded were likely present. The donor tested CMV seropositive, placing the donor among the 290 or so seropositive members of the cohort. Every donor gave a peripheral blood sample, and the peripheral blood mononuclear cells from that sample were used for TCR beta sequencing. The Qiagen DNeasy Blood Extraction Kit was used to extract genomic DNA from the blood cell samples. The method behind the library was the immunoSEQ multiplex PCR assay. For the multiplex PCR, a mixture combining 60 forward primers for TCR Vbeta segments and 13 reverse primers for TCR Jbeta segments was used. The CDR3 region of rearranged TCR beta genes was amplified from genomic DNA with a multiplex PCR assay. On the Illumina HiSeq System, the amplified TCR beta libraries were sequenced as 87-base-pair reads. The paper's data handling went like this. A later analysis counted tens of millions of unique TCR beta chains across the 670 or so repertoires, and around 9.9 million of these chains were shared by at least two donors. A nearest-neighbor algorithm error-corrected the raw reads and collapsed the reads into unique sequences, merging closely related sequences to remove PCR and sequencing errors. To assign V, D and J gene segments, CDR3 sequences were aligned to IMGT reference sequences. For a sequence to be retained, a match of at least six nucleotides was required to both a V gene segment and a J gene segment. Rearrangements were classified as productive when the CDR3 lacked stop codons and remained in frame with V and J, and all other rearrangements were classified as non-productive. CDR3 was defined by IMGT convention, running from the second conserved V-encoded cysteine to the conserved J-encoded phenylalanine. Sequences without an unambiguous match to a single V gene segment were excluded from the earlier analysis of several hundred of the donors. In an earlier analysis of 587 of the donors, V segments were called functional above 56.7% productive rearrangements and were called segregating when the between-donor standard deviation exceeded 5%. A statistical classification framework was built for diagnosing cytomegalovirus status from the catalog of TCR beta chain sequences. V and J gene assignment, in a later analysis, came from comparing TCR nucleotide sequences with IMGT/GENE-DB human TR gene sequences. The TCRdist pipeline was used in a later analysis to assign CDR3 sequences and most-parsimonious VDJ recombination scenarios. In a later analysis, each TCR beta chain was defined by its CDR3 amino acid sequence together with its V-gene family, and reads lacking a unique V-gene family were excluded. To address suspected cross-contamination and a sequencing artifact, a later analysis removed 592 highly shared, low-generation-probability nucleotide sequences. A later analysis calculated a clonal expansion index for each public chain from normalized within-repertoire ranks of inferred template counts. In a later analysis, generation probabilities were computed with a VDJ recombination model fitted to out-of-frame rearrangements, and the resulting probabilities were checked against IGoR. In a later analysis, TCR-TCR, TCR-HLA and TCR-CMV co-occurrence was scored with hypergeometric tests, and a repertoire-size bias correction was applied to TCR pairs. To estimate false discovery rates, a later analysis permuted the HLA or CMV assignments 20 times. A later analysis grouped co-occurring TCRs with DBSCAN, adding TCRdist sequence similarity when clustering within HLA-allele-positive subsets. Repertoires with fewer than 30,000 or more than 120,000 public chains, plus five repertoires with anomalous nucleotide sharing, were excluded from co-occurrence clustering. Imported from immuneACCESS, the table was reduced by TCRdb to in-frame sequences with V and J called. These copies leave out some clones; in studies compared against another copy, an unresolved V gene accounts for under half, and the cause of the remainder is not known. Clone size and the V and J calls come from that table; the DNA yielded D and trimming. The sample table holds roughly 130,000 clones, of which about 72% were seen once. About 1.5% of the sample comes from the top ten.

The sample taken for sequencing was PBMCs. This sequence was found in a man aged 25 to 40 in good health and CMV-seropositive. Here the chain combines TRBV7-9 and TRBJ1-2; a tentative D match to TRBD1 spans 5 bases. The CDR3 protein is CASSGINPAGVEGYTF. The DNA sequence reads TGTGCCAGCAGTGGGATTAATCCGGCGGGGGTGGAAGGCTACACCTTC. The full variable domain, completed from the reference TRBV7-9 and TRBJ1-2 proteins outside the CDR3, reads DTGVSQNPRHKITKRGQNVTFRCDPISEHNRLYWYRQTLGQGPEFLTYFQNEAQLEKSRLLSDRFSAERPKGSFSTLEIQRTEQGDSAMYLCASSGINPAGVEGYTFGSGTRLTVV.